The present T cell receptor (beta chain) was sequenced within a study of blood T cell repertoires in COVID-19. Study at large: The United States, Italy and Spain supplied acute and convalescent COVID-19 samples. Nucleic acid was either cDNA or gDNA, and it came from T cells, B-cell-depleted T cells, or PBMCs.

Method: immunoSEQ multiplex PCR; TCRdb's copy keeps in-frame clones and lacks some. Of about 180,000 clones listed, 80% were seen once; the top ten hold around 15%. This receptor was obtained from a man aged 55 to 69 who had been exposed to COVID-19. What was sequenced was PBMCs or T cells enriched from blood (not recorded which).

CDR3 sequence reads: CASSELPREKLFF. CDR3 DNA sequence: TGTGCCAGCAGTGAATTACCCAGGGAAAAACTGTTTTTT. This chain joins TRBV2 and TRBJ1-4; D not certain. Trimming took off 2 bases at V and 8 bases at J, with 9 bases between the two ends. Per germline, CDR1 SNHLY and CDR2 FYNNEI. This CDR3 is 13 amino acids long.